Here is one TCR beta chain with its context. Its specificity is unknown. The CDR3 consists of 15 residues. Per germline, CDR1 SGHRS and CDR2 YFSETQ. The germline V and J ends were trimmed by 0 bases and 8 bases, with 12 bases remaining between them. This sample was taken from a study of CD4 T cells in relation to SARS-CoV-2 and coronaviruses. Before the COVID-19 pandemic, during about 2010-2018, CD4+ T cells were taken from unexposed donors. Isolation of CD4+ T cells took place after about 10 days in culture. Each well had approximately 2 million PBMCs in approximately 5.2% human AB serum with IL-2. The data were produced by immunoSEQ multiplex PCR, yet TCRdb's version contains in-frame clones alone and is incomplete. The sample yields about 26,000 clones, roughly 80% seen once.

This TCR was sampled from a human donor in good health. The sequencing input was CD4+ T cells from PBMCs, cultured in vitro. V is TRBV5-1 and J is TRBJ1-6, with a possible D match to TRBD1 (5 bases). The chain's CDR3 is CASSLVAGNDSPLHF. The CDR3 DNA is TGCGCCAGCAGCTTGGTAGCAGGGAACGATTCACCCCTCCACTTT.